Listed below are T cell receptor beta chains from one sample, sequenced in a study of T cells in localized non-small cell lung cancer. Libraries were prepared by immunoSEQ multiplex PCR; TCRdb keeps only in-frame clonotypes and omits some of them. The sample records over 20,000 clones, more than 75% being singletons. Here the sequenced sample was peripheral blood, taken before any cancer treatment. These receptors all come from a male donor at least 60 years old with stage I squamous cell lung carcinoma. Each CDR3 is given with its conserved first and last residue. D genes are given only for firm matches. Size is stated for part of the rows, as once, few or many counts, or as a class when the clone is expanded.

TRBJ1-1	TRBV11-2	.	.	TGTGCCAGCAGCTTGGCAGGGAACATGAACACTGAAGCTTTCTTT	CASSLAGNMNTEAFF
TRBJ1-1	TRBV15	.	TRBD1	TGTGCCACCAGCCCGAGGACAGGGTCAGTTACTGAAGCTTTCTTT	CATSPRTGSVTEAFF
TRBJ1-2	TRBV29-1	.	.	TGCAGCGTTGAAGATCGTTTCTACAGCAAGAATGGCTACACCTTC	CSVEDRFYSKNGYTF
TRBJ1-5	TRBV23-1	.	.	TGCGCCAGCTTTAGCGGGAGGGAAGGTCAGCCCCAGCATTTT	CASFSGREGQPQHF
TRBJ2-7	TRBV28	.	.	TGTGCCAGCAGCTCCTCTGACCTAGGGCAGTACTTC	CASSSSDLGQYF
TRBJ2-7	TRBV19	.	TRBD2	TGTGCCAGTAGCCCGGGGGGGCTACCCTCCTACGAGCAGTACTTC	CASSPGGLPSYEQYF
TRBJ2-5	TRBV7-2	.	.	TGTGCCAGCAGCTTTCAATGGGGGGACCAAGAGACCCAGTACTTC	CASSFQWGDQETQYF
TRBJ2-1	TRBV9	few	.	TGTGCCAGCAGCGTAAGCGGCTCCGACTACAATGAGCAGTTCTTC	CASSVSGSDYNEQFF
TRBJ1-2	TRBV19	.	TRBD1	TGTGCCAGTAGTCCCACCGGCGGGACAGGAGACATCGGCCACTATGGCTACACCTTC	CASSPTGGTGDIGHYGYTF
TRBJ2-3	TRBV5-1	.	TRBD2	TGCGCCAGCAGCTTCACAGCGGGAGGGCCTCGCACAGATACGCAGTATTTT	CASSFTAGGPRTDTQYF
TRBJ2-3	TRBV5-4	.	.	TGCGCCAGCAGCCAAGATAGGTGGGGGGGCCCGTCAGATACGCAGTATTTT	CASSQDRWGGPSDTQYF
TRBJ1-1	TRBV28	.	.	TGTGCCAGCAGTCAAGGGAGTGGAAACACTGAAGCTTTCTTT	CASSQGSGNTEAFF
TRBJ2-5	TRBV4-1	.	TRBD1	TGCGCCAGCAGCCAAGAGGACAGGGGGCGCAGGGAGACCCAGTACTTC	CASSQEDRGRRETQYF
TRBJ2-7	TRBV27	.	.	TGTGCCAGCAGTTCACTGTCTGGTGTAGGTGAGCAGTACTTC	CASSSLSGVGEQYF
TRBJ1-1	TRBV30	.	.	TGTGCCTGGAGTTATACAGGAGAAGCTTTCTTT	CAWSYTGEAFF
TRBJ2-2	TRBV7-9	.	.	TGTGCCAGCAGCTTGGGGTCTTACACCGGGGAGCTGTTTTTT	CASSLGSYTGELFF
TRBJ2-7	TRBV7-4	.	.	TGTGCCAGCAGCAGGGCTAGCCGGGAGCCAGGGGTCGGCTACGAGCAGTACTTC	CASSRASREPGVGYEQYF
TRBJ1-2	TRBV6-6	.	.	TGTGCCAGCAGTTATGACTCGACAGTTAACTATGGCTACACCTTC	CASSYDSTVNYGYTF
TRBJ1-1	TRBV11-3	.	TRBD1	TGTGCCAGCAGCTTCGGACAGGGGAACACTGAAGCTTTCTTT	CASSFGQGNTEAFF
TRBJ2-2	TRBV7-6	.	.	TGTGCCAGCAGCTTAGCCATTACCGGGGAGCTGTTTTTT	CASSLAITGELFF
TRBJ1-1	TRBV5-4	.	.	TGTGCCAGCAGCTTGGCTGGACAGCAGAACACTGAAGCTTTCTTT	CASSLAGQQNTEAFF
TRBJ2-6	TRBV19	.	.	TGTGCCAGTAGGCCCCAAAGGTCGGGGGCCAACGTCCTGACTTTC	CASRPQRSGANVLTF
TRBJ1-2	TRBV20-1	.	.	TGCAGTGCTGCGGCAGGGTTGGACTACACCTTC	CSAAAGLDYTF
TRBJ2-5	TRBV18	.	TRBD1	TGTGCCAGCTCACCCTCTTACAGGGGCGGGGAGACCCAGTACTTC	CASSPSYRGGETQYF
TRBJ1-2	TRBV6-5	.	.	TGTGCCAGCAACCCGGACCCGCGGTCGGACTATGGCTACACCTTC	CASNPDPRSDYGYTF
TRBJ1-6	TRBV11-2	.	.	TGTGCCAGCAGCTTAGTCGTGGGGGGAAATTCACCCCTCCACTTT	CASSLVVGGNSPLHF
TRBJ1-4	TRBV5-1	.	.	TGCGCCAGCAGCTTGGATGAAAAACTGTTTTTT	CASSLDEKLFF
TRBJ2-2	TRBV20-1	once	.	TGCAGTGCTGGTTTAGGAGGGGAGCTGTTTTTT	CSAGLGGELFF
TRBJ2-2	TRBV9	.	.	TGTGCCAGCAGCGGGGGAGGATCTACGGGCGGGGAGCTGTTTTTT	CASSGGGSTGGELFF
TRBJ1-6	TRBV27	.	.	TGTGCCAGCAGTTTACTTGTTAGAAATAATTCACCCCTCCACTTT	CASSLLVRNNSPLHF
TRBJ1-4	TRBV18	.	.	TGTGCCAGCTCACCAGCCACAACTAATGAAAAACTGTTTTTT	CASSPATTNEKLFF
TRBJ1-1	TRBV5-6	.	.	TGTGCCAGCAGCTTCCCTGCAAGGAACACTGAAGCTTTCTTT	CASSFPARNTEAFF
TRBJ1-1	TRBV5-5	few	.	TGTGCCAGCACCTCCCATTCTGGGGGCCTGAACACTGAAGCTTTCTTT	CASTSHSGGLNTEAFF
TRBJ2-1	TRBV5-1	.	.	TGCGCCAGCAGCTTGTCTTACCCGGGGAATGAGCAGTTCTTC	CASSLSYPGNEQFF
TRBJ2-2	TRBV7-7	.	.	TGTGCTAGCAGCTTCTTGGGAGCGGAGAACACCGGGGAGCTGTTTTTT	CASSFLGAENTGELFF
TRBJ2-3	TRBV7-2	.	TRBD2	TGTGCCAGCAGCCTGGGACTAGCGGCAGGGGCGCAGTATTTT	CASSLGLAAGAQYF
TRBJ1-2	TRBV27	.	.	TGTGCCAGCAGTTTATCGGGGGCACGCTACACCTTC	CASSLSGARYTF
TRBJ2-7	TRBV11-2	.	.	TGTGCCAGCAGCTTCTATGGCAGTGGCGGCGGAGTGGCCTACGAGCAGTACTTC	CASSFYGSGGGVAYEQYF
TRBJ2-7	TRBV10-1	.	.	TGCGCCAGCAGTGAGTCCAGGGTTGGTAGGAGCGAGCAGTACTTC	CASSESRVGRSEQYF
TRBJ1-5	TRBV7-2	.	.	TGTGCCAGCAGCCTTATTTCCGACAGGCCCCAGCATTTT	CASSLISDRPQHF
TRBJ2-5	TRBV18	.	TRBD1	TGTGCCAGCTCACCAGGGACAGGTCTAAAGACCCAGTACTTC	CASSPGTGLKTQYF
TRBJ1-1	TRBV4-2	.	.	TGTGCCAGCAGCCAAGGGTCTTTCGGCAAGAACACTGAAGCTTTCTTT	CASSQGSFGKNTEAFF
TRBJ2-2	TRBV7-8	.	TRBD1	TGTGCCAGCAGCTTACAGGGGGCCGGGGAGCTGTTTTTT	CASSLQGAGELFF
TRBJ2-1	TRBV19	once	.	TGTGCCAGTAGTACCCACCTTACCGGGACACCTAAAGAGCAGTTCTTC	CASSTHLTGTPKEQFF
TRBJ2-2	TRBV5-5	.	.	TGTGCCACTATGACAGGCACGTTTACCGGGGAGCTGTTTTTT	CATMTGTFTGELFF
TRBJ2-7	TRBV7-2	.	TRBD1	TGTGCCAGCAGCCAATCCCGGGACAGGGGCCTCTACGAGCAGTACTTC	CASSQSRDRGLYEQYF
TRBJ2-2	TRBV7-3	.	TRBD1	TGTGCCAGCAGCCAGACAGGGGACACCGGGGAGCTGTTTTTT	CASSQTGDTGELFF
TRBJ1-5	TRBV6-5	once	.	TGTGCCAGCAGTGTCGATCAGCCCCAGCATTTT	CASSVDQPQHF
TRBJ2-3	TRBV9	.	.	TGTGCCAGCAGCGTTGACAAGGCCACAGATACGCAGTATTTT	CASSVDKATDTQYF
TRBJ2-3	TRBV11-2	.	.	TGTGCCAGCAGCTTAGTAGGACAGTCCACAGATACGCAGTATTTT	CASSLVGQSTDTQYF
TRBJ1-6	TRBV5-1	.	.	TGCGCCAGCAGCTTGGAAGCGTCGGCAATCTATTCACCCCTCCACTTT	CASSLEASAIYSPLHF
TRBJ1-5	TRBV19	.	.	TGTGCCAGTAGTGAACCGAATCAGCCCCAGCATTTT	CASSEPNQPQHF
TRBJ2-2	TRBV2	.	TRBD2	TGTGCCAGCAGACTTACTAGCGGGAGGGCCGGGGAGCTGTTTTTT	CASRLTSGRAGELFF
TRBJ1-1	TRBV30	few	.	TGTGCCTGGAGTATCGGGGGGCTAGGAGCTTTCTTT	CAWSIGGLGAFF
TRBJ1-6	TRBV4-1	.	TRBD1	TGCGCCAGCAGCCAACTCCGAGGGGGCAATTCACCCCTCCACTTT	CASSQLRGGNSPLHF
TRBJ1-2	TRBV19	.	.	TGTGCCAGTAGAGGGACGTATTATGGCTACACCTTC	CASRGTYYGYTF
TRBJ2-5	TRBV10-1	.	TRBD2	TGCGCCAGCAGTGAGTCTGGGACTAGCGGGGGACAAGAGACCCAGTACTTC	CASSESGTSGGQETQYF
TRBJ2-5	TRBV6-5	.	.	TGTGCCAGCAGTTACTCAGCGGAGACCCAGTACTTC	CASSYSAETQYF
TRBJ1-2	TRBV7-8	.	.	TGTGCCAGCAGCTTATGGGGGACCCAAGGCTACACCTTC	CASSLWGTQGYTF
TRBJ2-7	TRBV7-9	once	.	TGTGCCAGCAGCCAAGGGGCGTCGGGTGACGAGCAGTACTTC	CASSQGASGDEQYF